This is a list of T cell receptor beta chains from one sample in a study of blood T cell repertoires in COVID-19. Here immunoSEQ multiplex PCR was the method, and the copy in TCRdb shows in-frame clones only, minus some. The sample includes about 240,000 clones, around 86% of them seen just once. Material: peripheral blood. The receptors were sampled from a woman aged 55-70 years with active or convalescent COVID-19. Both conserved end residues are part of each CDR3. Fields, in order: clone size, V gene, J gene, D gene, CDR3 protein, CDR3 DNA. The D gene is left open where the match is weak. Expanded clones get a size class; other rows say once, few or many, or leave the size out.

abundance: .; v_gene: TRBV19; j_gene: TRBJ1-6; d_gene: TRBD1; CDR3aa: CASSGQGPNSPLHF; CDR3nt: TGTGCCAGTAGCGGACAGGGCCCTAATTCACCCCTCCACTTT
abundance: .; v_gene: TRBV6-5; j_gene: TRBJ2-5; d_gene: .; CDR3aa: CASTWARGSQETQYF; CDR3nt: TGTGCCAGCACCTGGGCAAGAGGGTCCCAAGAGACCCAGTACTTC
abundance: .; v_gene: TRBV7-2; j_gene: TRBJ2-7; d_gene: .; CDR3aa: CASSLDWKRHEQYF; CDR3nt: TGTGCCAGCAGTTTGGACTGGAAGCGACACGAGCAGTACTTC
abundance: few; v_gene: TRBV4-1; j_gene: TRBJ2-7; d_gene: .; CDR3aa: CASSQVGGTYEQYF; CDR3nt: TGCGCCAGCAGCCAAGTGGGGGGTACCTACGAGCAGTACTTC
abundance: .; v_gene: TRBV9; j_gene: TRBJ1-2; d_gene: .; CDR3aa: CASSHSRAGDYGYTF; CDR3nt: TGTGCCAGCAGCCATTCAAGGGCAGGGGACTATGGCTACACCTTC
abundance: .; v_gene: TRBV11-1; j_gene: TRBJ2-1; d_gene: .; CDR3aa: CASSPLRPGNNEQFF; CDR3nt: TGTGCCAGCAGCCCCCTCCGGCCGGGGAACAATGAGCAGTTCTTC
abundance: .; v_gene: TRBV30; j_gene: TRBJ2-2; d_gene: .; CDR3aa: CAWSDLAAGTGELFF; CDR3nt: TGTGCCTGGTCAGACTTAGCCGCCGGGACCGGGGAGCTGTTTTTT
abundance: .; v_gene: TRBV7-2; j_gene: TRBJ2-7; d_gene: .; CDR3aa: CASSLVYNYEQYF; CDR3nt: TGTGCCAGCAGCTTAGTCTATAACTACGAGCAGTACTTC
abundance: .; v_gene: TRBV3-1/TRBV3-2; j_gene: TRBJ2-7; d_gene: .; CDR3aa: CASSQYPERPYEQYF; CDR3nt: TGTGCCAGCAGCCAATATCCGGAGCGGCCCTACGAGCAGTACTTC
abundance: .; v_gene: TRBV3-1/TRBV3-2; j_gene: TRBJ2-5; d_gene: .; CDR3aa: CASSPISGEETQYF; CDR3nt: TGTGCCAGCAGCCCGATTTCGGGGGAAGAGACCCAGTACTTC
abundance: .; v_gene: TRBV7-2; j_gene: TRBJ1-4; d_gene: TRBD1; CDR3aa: CASSPRTGTEKLFF; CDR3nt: TGTGCCAGCAGCCCAAGGACAGGGACGGAAAAACTGTTTTTT
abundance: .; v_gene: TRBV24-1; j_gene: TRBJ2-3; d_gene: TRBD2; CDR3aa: CATSGSSGGGDTQYF; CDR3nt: TGTGCCACCAGTGGTTCTAGCGGCGGCGGAGATACGCAGTATTTT
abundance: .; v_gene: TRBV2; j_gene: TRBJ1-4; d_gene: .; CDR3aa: CASTLGGPGKLFF; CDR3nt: TGTGCCAGCACCCTCGGGGGACCGGGAAAACTGTTTTTT
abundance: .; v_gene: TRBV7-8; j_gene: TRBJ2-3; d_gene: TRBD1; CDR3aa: CASSLDRGGDTQYF; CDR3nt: TGTGCCAGCAGCTTAGACAGGGGTGGAGATACGCAGTATTTT
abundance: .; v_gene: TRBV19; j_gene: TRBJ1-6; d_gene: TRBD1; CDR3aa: CASSISPGGSSPLHF; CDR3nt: TGTGCCAGTAGTATAAGCCCAGGGGGAAGTTCACCCCTCCACTTT
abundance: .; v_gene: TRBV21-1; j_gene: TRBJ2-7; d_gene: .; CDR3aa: CASSVSLVSYEQYF; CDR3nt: TGTGCCAGCAGCGTCAGTCTTGTTTCCTACGAGCAGTACTTC
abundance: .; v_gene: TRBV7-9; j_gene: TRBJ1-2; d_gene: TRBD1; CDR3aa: CASSWDRGRNGYTF; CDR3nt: TGTGCCAGCTCTTGGGACAGGGGGCGAAATGGCTACACCTTC
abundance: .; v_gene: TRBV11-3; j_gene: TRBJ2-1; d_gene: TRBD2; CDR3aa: CASSQLAGGYNEQFF; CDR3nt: TGTGCCAGCAGCCAACTAGCGGGGGGGTACAATGAGCAGTTCTTC
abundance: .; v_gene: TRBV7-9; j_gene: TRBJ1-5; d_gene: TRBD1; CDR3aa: CASTGQANQPQHF; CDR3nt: TGTGCCAGCACCGGACAGGCCAATCAGCCCCAGCATTTT
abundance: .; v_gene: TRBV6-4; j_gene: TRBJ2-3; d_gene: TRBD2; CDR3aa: CASYEGGGSLRDDTQYF; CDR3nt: TGTGCCAGCTATGAGGGCGGGGGGTCCCTTAGGGACGATACGCAGTATTTT
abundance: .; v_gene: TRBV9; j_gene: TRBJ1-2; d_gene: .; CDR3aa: CASSVAAGYGYTF; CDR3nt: TGTGCCAGCAGCGTAGCGGCAGGGTATGGCTACACCTTC
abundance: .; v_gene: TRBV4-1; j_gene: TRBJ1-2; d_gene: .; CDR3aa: CASSQVAGDLNYGYTF; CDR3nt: TGCGCCAGCAGCCAAGTTGCGGGGGATCTTAACTATGGCTACACCTTC
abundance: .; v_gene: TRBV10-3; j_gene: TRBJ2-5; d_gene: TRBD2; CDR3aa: CAISESGAGAPGETQYF; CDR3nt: TGTGCCATCAGTGAGTCGGGAGCGGGGGCCCCGGGAGAGACCCAGTACTTC